The TCR beta chain under discussion was sequenced for a study of T cells in Graves' hyperthyroidism and ophthalmopathy. The CDR3 is 13 residues long. CDR1 MNHEY and CDR2 SVGEGT come from the germline V gene. The V and J ends lost 5 bases and 6 bases respectively, with 14 bases between them. Amplification yielded TCR beta CDR3 regions, with RNA transcripts as the source. First-round RT-PCR of the TCR CDR3 relied on the HTBI primer set. TCRdb itself ran the multiplex PCR reads through MiXCR, one entry per CDR3 protein. Of 300,000 to 450,000 distinct CDR3 sequences listed, about a sixth are singletons. This sequence was found in a woman in her 30s with Graves' hyperthyroidism that later progressed to Graves' ophthalmopathy. The chain carries TRBV6-2 or TRBV6-3 and TRBJ2-7; no clear D gene. The sequencing input was blood. The CDR3 DNA reads as TGTGCCAGCAGTGCTACGGCCCTGCGCGAGCAGTACTTC. Translation: CASSATALREQYF.